Listed below are T cell receptor beta chains from one sample, sequenced in a study of radiotherapy plus CTLA-4 blockade in lung cancer. Here immunoSEQ multiplex PCR was the method, and the copy in TCRdb shows in-frame clones only, minus some. The sample records about 14,000 clones, more than 70% being singletons. Here the sequenced sample was peripheral blood, taken from a patient treated with radiotherapy plus ipilimumab. Every receptor here comes from a human donor with non-small cell lung cancer that progressed on radiotherapy plus ipilimumab. Some clones in this sample may be carry-over from other donors' samples. The CDR3 runs from the conserved cysteine through the conserved F or W. A D gene is named only where the DNA matches it firmly. A clone size is listed for some rows: how often the clone was seen (once, few, many), or a class if it is expanded.

V gene	clone size	D gene	CDR3 length	J gene	CDR3 protein	CDR3 DNA
TRBV4-3	few	.	15	TRBJ1-5	CASSQEEGRLAPQHF	TGCGCCAGCAGCCAAGAAGAAGGCAGGCTTGCGCCCCAGCATTTT
TRBV19	.	TRBD2	14	TRBJ2-1	CASSTRGGGNEQFF	TGTGCCAGTAGTACGCGGGGGGGCGGGAATGAGCAGTTCTTC
TRBV25-1	.	TRBD1	16	TRBJ1-1	CASSAGTGQPNTEAFF	TGTGCCAGCAGTGCCGGGACAGGGCAACCTAACACTGAAGCTTTCTTT
TRBV5-4	.	TRBD1	17	TRBJ1-1	CASSLGDRDLVLAEAFF	TGTGCCAGCAGCTTGGGGGACAGGGATTTGGTTCTCGCTGAAGCTTTCTTT
TRBV29-1	.	.	10	TRBJ1-1	CSALVTEAFF	TGCAGCGCCCTTGTCACTGAAGCTTTCTTT
TRBV4-2	few	TRBD2	14	TRBJ2-3	CASSQASGPHTQYF	TGTGCCAGCAGCCAAGCTAGCGGGCCCCATACGCAGTATTTT
TRBV9	.	TRBD2	16	TRBJ2-7	CASSVGGLAGGYEQYF	TGTGCCAGCAGCGTAGGCGGACTAGCGGGAGGCTACGAGCAGTACTTC
TRBV7-2	.	.	13	TRBJ1-5	CASTGSSNQPQHF	TGTGCCAGTACAGGGAGTAGCAATCAGCCCCAGCATTTT
TRBV27	.	TRBD1	13	TRBJ1-6	CASSLTGASPLHF	TGTGCCAGCAGTTTGACAGGGGCTTCACCCCTCCACTTT
TRBV7-3	.	TRBD2	13	TRBJ2-1	CASSLATSGEQFF	TGTGCCAGCAGCTTAGCCACTAGCGGTGAGCAGTTCTTC
TRBV7-8	.	TRBD2	20	TRBJ2-1	CASSLEALGLAGAPYNEQFF	TGTGCCAGCAGCTTAGAAGCCCTGGGACTAGCGGGCGCTCCCTACAATGAGCAGTTCTTC
TRBV21-1	few	.	13	TRBJ2-7	CASSISGSYEQYF	TGTGCCAGCAGCATCTCCGGGTCCTACGAGCAGTACTTC
TRBV19	.	.	14	TRBJ2-2	CASSNLRATGELFF	TGTGCCAGTAGTAATCTCAGGGCCACCGGGGAGCTGTTTTTT
TRBV7-9	.	.	12	TRBJ2-2	CASSLRAGELFF	TGTGCCAGCAGCTTACGTGCCGGGGAGCTGTTTTTT
TRBV7-3	few	.	16	TRBJ2-1	CASSLSGGSSYNEQFF	TGTGCCAGCAGCTTAAGCGGGGGCAGCTCCTACAATGAGCAGTTCTTC
TRBV25-1	few	.	15	TRBJ2-4	CASSPGQRAKNIQYF	TGTGCCAGCAGTCCTGGACAGAGAGCCAAAAACATTCAGTACTTC
TRBV11-2	.	.	16	TRBJ2-3	CASSLRLDQSTDTQYF	TGTGCCAGCAGCCTAAGACTAGACCAAAGCACAGATACGCAGTATTTT
TRBV9	.	TRBD1	15	TRBJ1-2	CASSEQGSRHYGYTF	TGTGCCAGCAGCGAACAGGGGTCACGACACTATGGCTACACCTTC
TRBV9	.	.	14	TRBJ2-5	CASSVRTAQETQYF	TGTGCCAGCAGCGTAAGAACAGCTCAAGAGACCCAGTACTTC
TRBV11-2	.	.	13	TRBJ1-1	CASSLGAPTEAFF	TGTGCCAGCAGCTTAGGGGCGCCCACTGAAGCTTTCTTT
TRBV5-1	.	.	13	TRBJ2-7	CASSQGRSYEQYF	TGCGCCAGCAGCCAGGGGCGCTCCTACGAGCAGTACTTC
TRBV9	.	.	15	TRBJ2-6	CASSERGSGANVLTF	TGTGCCAGCAGCGAACGGGGCTCTGGGGCCAACGTCCTGACTTTC
TRBV4-3	.	TRBD2	20	TRBJ2-1	CASSQELGLAGVGSYNEQFF	TGCGCCAGCAGCCAAGAGTTGGGACTAGCGGGAGTCGGGTCCTACAATGAGCAGTTCTTC
TRBV5-4	.	TRBD1	13	TRBJ1-3	CASSLNQGAVIYF	TGTGCCAGCAGCTTGAATCAGGGGGCGGTCATATATTTT
TRBV5-1	.	TRBD2	13	TRBJ2-7	CASSSLAFHEQYF	TGCGCCAGCAGCTCACTAGCGTTTCACGAGCAGTACTTC
TRBV29-1	.	TRBD1	16	TRBJ2-6	CSAEGQVRGGANVLTF	TGCAGCGCCGAGGGACAGGTACGAGGTGGGGCCAACGTCCTGACTTTC
TRBV5-1	.	.	16	TRBJ2-7	CASSLEALTSSYEQYF	TGCGCCAGCAGCTTGGAGGCGTTAACTAGCTCCTACGAGCAGTACTTC
TRBV5-6	.	.	12	TRBJ2-2	CASRPGIGELFF	TGTGCCAGCAGACCGGGAATCGGGGAGCTGTTTTTT
TRBV5-1	.	.	16	TRBJ1-3	CASSLVGADSGNTIYF	TGCGCCAGCAGCCTGGTGGGGGCGGACTCTGGAAACACCATATATTTT
TRBV4-3	.	TRBD2	19	TRBJ2-3	CASSQDGGRDYSNTDTQYF	TGCGCCAGCAGCCAAGATGGTGGCAGGGACTACTCGAATACAGATACGCAGTATTTT
TRBV20-1	.	.	10	TRBJ2-7	CSASGSEQYF	TGCAGTGCTAGCGGGAGCGAGCAGTACTTC
TRBV27	.	TRBD2	17	TRBJ2-1	CASSQNSGGNSYNEQFF	TGTGCCAGCAGTCAAAATAGCGGGGGAAACTCCTACAATGAGCAGTTCTTC
TRBV15	.	TRBD2	19	TRBJ2-5	CATSRVGTSGGRAQETQYF	TGTGCCACCAGCAGAGTGGGGACTAGCGGGGGAAGAGCCCAAGAGACCCAGTACTTC
TRBV5-6	few	TRBD1	14	TRBJ2-7	CASRQQGISYEQYF	TGTGCCAGCAGACAACAGGGGATATCCTACGAGCAGTACTTC
TRBV5-1	.	.	15	TRBJ1-1	CASSLEAGLRTEAFF	TGCGCCAGCAGCTTGGAGGCAGGGTTGCGTACTGAAGCTTTCTTT
TRBV5-1	.	.	15	TRBJ2-2	CASSLEGLSSGELFF	TGCGCCAGCAGCTTGGAGGGACTTAGCAGCGGGGAGCTGTTTTTT
TRBV7-3	.	.	11	TRBJ1-1	CASSDGAEAFF	TGTGCCAGCAGCGACGGGGCTGAAGCTTTCTTT
TRBV6-4	once	TRBD2	15	TRBJ2-3	CASSDQAGGPDTQYF	TGTGCCAGCAGTGACCAAGCGGGAGGGCCGGATACGCAGTATTTT
TRBV5-6	.	TRBD2	16	TRBJ2-3	CASRRGLAGGTDTQYF	TGTGCCAGCAGGCGCGGACTAGCGGGGGGCACAGATACGCAGTATTTT
TRBV7-2	.	TRBD2	17	TRBJ2-5	CASSPSGLSGRGETQYF	TGTGCCAGCAGCCCTAGCGGGCTGAGCGGGAGGGGAGAGACCCAGTACTTC
TRBV4-3	medium-sized	.	15	TRBJ1-4	CASSETGYTNEKLFF	TGCGCCAGCAGCGAAACAGGCTACACTAATGAAAAACTGTTTTTT
TRBV7-2	few	.	15	TRBJ2-3	CASSAGQPSTDTQYF	TGTGCCAGCAGCGCGGGACAGCCGAGCACAGATACGCAGTATTTT
TRBV11-3	.	.	13	TRBJ2-3	CASRAPGTDTQYF	TGTGCCTCGAGAGCCCCCGGGACAGATACGCAGTATTTT
TRBV4-2	.	.	15	TRBJ2-3	CASSQDYSYTDTQYF	TGTGCCAGCAGCCAGGACTACTCCTACACAGATACGCAGTATTTT
TRBV6-6	.	.	13	TRBJ2-7	CASSPRLVSEQYF	TGTGCCAGCAGTCCAAGACTAGTAAGCGAGCAGTACTTC
TRBV10-3	.	.	13	TRBJ1-4	CAIRAGNNEKLFF	TGTGCCATCAGGGCAGGAAATAATGAAAAACTGTTTTTT
TRBV5-5	.	TRBD1	16	TRBJ1-1	CASSFFPQGDRTEAFF	TGTGCCAGCAGCTTTTTCCCCCAGGGGGATCGCACTGAAGCTTTCTTT
TRBV7-2	once	TRBD2	15	TRBJ2-1	CASSLSGSSYNEQFF	TGTGCCAGCAGCCTGAGCGGGAGCTCCTACAATGAGCAGTTCTTC
TRBV27	.	.	13	TRBJ2-2	CASSFGITGELFF	TGTGCCAGCAGTTTCGGGATCACCGGGGAGCTGTTTTTT
TRBV11-2	.	.	15	TRBJ2-5	CASSLGGQLQETQYF	TGTGCCAGCAGCTTAGGAGGACAATTACAAGAGACCCAGTACTTC
TRBV10-1	once	TRBD2	18	TRBJ2-1	CASSSGLAGSSSYNEQFF	TGCGCCAGCAGCTCGGGACTAGCGGGGTCGAGCTCCTACAATGAGCAGTTCTTC
TRBV28	.	.	15	TRBJ2-5	CASSRLVAAQETQYF	TGTGCCAGCAGTCGCCTGGTAGCGGCGCAAGAGACCCAGTACTTC
TRBV21-1	.	.	13	TRBJ2-7	CASSIMVHNEQYF	TGTGCCAGCAGCATAATGGTACACAACGAGCAGTACTTC
TRBV29-1	.	TRBD2	14	TRBJ2-4	CSVGLAGARNIQYF	TGCAGCGTCGGACTAGCGGGAGCACGGAACATTCAGTACTTC
TRBV14	.	.	17	TRBJ1-5	CASSQDTPGSSNQPQHF	TGTGCCAGCAGCCAAGACACTCCGGGGTCTAGCAATCAGCCCCAGCATTTT
TRBV7-2	.	.	13	TRBJ1-5	CASSRTREQPQHF	TGTGCCAGCAGCCGGACCCGGGAGCAGCCCCAGCATTTT
TRBV30	.	TRBD1	15	TRBJ1-2	CAWSPPDRTNYGYTF	TGTGCCTGGAGCCCACCGGACAGGACTAACTATGGCTACACCTTC